Sequencing of this TCR beta chain was carried out in a study of blood T cells in healthy people across ages. Study outcomes and limitations: Diversity figures derived from one million T cells were judged to underestimate the true value. Since the PBMCs were unsorted, naive and antigen-experienced cells could not be conclusively compared.

This CDR3 spans 15 amino acids. The trim removed 6 bases at V and 3 bases at J, leaving 9 bases unmatched. CDR1 SGHTA and CDR2 FQGTGA come from the germline V gene. A sample-barcoded 5' primer and a J-beta primer mix were used in a second PCR of about 6 to 12 cycles. Each single sample gave us at least 2.5 million CDR3-containing paired-end reads. TCRdb re-analysed the 5' RACE reads in MiXCR, keeping a single row per CDR3 protein. This table holds about 670,000 distinct CDR3 sequences, less than 45% found once. A word on this clonotype: What it recognizes is unknown.

The sequence derives from a man older than 75 in good health. The J gene is TRBJ2-3, the V gene TRBV7-3; 7 positions agree with TRBD2. Sequences were obtained from blood. CDR3 residues: CASSMTRGGTDTQYF. The CDR3 nucleotides are TGTGCCAGCAGTATGACCCGGGGAGGGACAGATACGCAGTATTTT.